These T cell receptor beta chains were read from a single sample in a study of T cells in Graves' hyperthyroidism and ophthalmopathy. TCRdb reprocessed the multiplex PCR reads via MiXCR and lists one record per CDR3 protein. In the table there are 250,000 to 350,000 distinct CDR3 sequences, 22% of which are singletons. Sequencing used blood. All receptors come from a man aged 30 to 39 with Graves' ophthalmopathy. Both conserved end residues are part of each CDR3. The D gene is left open where the match is weak. Size values are once, few and many counts, or a class for expanded clones, and some rows have none.

j_call	clone_size	d_call	v_call	cdr3_aa	cdr3_nt
TRBJ2-1	NA	NA	TRBV5-5	CASSLGPGEGNEQFF	TGTGCCAGCAGCTTGGGTCCGGGAGAGGGGAATGAGCAGTTCTTC
TRBJ2-7	many	NA	TRBV3-1	CASSQDTTFSYEQYF	TGTGCCAGCAGCCAAGATACCACTTTCTCCTACGAGCAGTACTTC
TRBJ1-2	few	NA	TRBV30	CARFTGTRGYTF	TGTGCCCGGTTCACGGGGACGCGAGGCTACACCTTC
TRBJ2-1	NA	TRBD2	TRBV12-5	CASGLLAGGEQFF	TGTGCTAGTGGTTTGCTAGCGGGAGGTGAGCAGTTCTTC
TRBJ2-5	few	NA	TRBV6-1	CASSQFRDPGETQYF	TGTGCCAGCAGTCAGTTCCGGGACCCCGGGGAGACCCAGTACTTC
TRBJ2-7	NA	TRBD1	TRBV9	CASSRTGGDPYEQYF	TGTGCCAGCAGTCGGACAGGGGGCGATCCCTACGAGCAGTACTTC
TRBJ2-5	many	TRBD1	TRBV5-6	CASSRDRQETQYF	TGTGCCAGCAGTCGGGACAGGCAAGAGACCCAGTACTTC
TRBJ2-3	NA	NA	TRBV7-9	CASSFEDTQYF	TGTGCCAGCAGCTTCGAGGATACGCAGTATTTT
TRBJ1-1	many	TRBD1	TRBV6-1	CASSEVLLGQMNTEAFF	TGTGCCAGCAGTGAAGTCCTCCTGGGACAGATGAACACTGAAGCTTTCTTT
TRBJ2-2	few	NA	TRBV9	CASSVASGATGELFF	TGTGCCAGCAGCGTAGCTTCCGGAGCCACCGGGGAGCTGTTTTTT
TRBJ1-1	NA	NA	TRBV14	CASSQGRWMVTEAFF	TGTGCCAGCAGCCAAGGGAGATGGATGGTGACTGAAGCTTTCTTT
TRBJ2-1	few	TRBD2	TRBV28	CASSFLILKNGLAGTNEQFF	TGTGCCAGCAGTTTCCTTATCTTGAAAAACGGACTAGCGGGCACCAATGAGCAGTTCTTC
TRBJ2-7	NA	NA	TRBV14	CASSQDLLSRVTGAYEQYF	TGTGCCAGCAGCCAAGATCTCTTATCCCGTGTAACGGGTGCCTACGAGCAGTACTTC
TRBJ2-7	few	TRBD1	TRBV2	CASSEATGFHEQYF	TGTGCCAGCAGTGAAGCGACAGGGTTCCACGAGCAGTACTTC
TRBJ2-3	NA	NA	TRBV7-9	CASSLGGWGPNTDTQYF	TGTGCCAGCAGCTTAGGAGGTTGGGGACCCAACACAGATACGCAGTATTTT
TRBJ2-2	NA	TRBD2	TRBV6-1	CASSPRLAGVSGELFF	TGTGCCAGCAGCCCTCGACTAGCGGGAGTCTCCGGGGAGCTGTTTTTT
TRBJ2-1	many	TRBD2	TRBV2	CASSARGNNEQFF	TGTGCCAGCAGTGCGCGGGGGAACAATGAGCAGTTCTTC
TRBJ2-2	NA	TRBD2	TRBV7-6	CASSLVLAYPTGELFF	TGTGCCAGCAGCTTAGTACTAGCGTATCCGACCGGGGAGCTGTTTTTT
TRBJ2-3	few	NA	TRBV5-4	CASLRMGVVEDTQYF	TGTGCCAGCTTAAGGATGGGGGTAGTCGAAGATACGCAGTATTTT
TRBJ2-7	NA	NA	TRBV11-2	CASSLADTYEQYF	TGTGCCAGCAGCTTGGCAGATACCTACGAGCAGTACTTC
TRBJ2-1	few	TRBD2	TRBV20-1	CSAIPLSGSSYNEQFF	TGCAGTGCTATTCCCCTAAGCGGGAGTTCCTACAATGAGCAGTTCTTC
TRBJ2-5	NA	TRBD2	TRBV11-2	CASSSNLAGGPETQYF	TGTGCCAGCAGCTCCAATCTAGCGGGGGGGCCGGAGACCCAGTACTTC
TRBJ1-2	NA	NA	TRBV5-4	CASSPQIGETYGYTF	TGTGCCAGCAGCCCTCAGATCGGGGAAACCTATGGCTACACCTTC
TRBJ2-2	many	TRBD1	TRBV9	CASSVGDRANTGELFF	TGTGCCAGCAGCGTAGGTGACAGGGCGAACACCGGGGAGCTGTTTTTT
TRBJ1-5	many	TRBD1	TRBV20-1	CSAKTGGDSNQPQHF	TGCAGTGCTAAAACAGGGGGAGATAGCAATCAGCCCCAGCATTTT
TRBJ2-5	few	TRBD2	TRBV6-5	CASSYSRGYQETQYF	TGTGCCAGCAGTTACTCGCGGGGGTACCAAGAGACCCAGTACTTC
TRBJ2-7	few	NA	TRBV5-1	CASSLGPNSPYEQYF	TGCGCCAGCAGCTTGGGCCCGAACAGCCCTTACGAGCAGTACTTC
TRBJ2-2	NA	TRBD1	TRBV24-1	CATSDPVRGRTGELFF	TGTGCCACCAGTGATCCCGTCAGGGGGCGAACCGGGGAGCTGTTTTTT
TRBJ1-1	many	NA	TRBV3-1	CASSQEEGTEAFF	TGTGCCAGCAGCCAAGAAGAGGGAACTGAAGCTTTCTTT
TRBJ2-7	NA	NA	TRBV14	CASSQRRGHNEQYF	TGTGCCAGCAGCCAGCGAAGAGGACACAACGAGCAGTACTTC
TRBJ1-5	NA	NA	TRBV3-1	CASSQARGAPQHF	TGTGCCAGCAGCCAAGCGCGAGGCGCACCCCAGCATTTT